Listed below are T cell receptor beta chains from one sample, sequenced in a study of OX40 agonist ivuxolimab in advanced cancers. Method: immunoSEQ multiplex PCR; TCRdb's copy keeps in-frame clones and lacks some. Of roughly 35,000 clones in the sample, about 87% were seen once. The sample consisted of CD4+ or CD8+ T cells sorted from blood, taken in a trial of the OX40 agonist ivuxolimab. The origin of the receptors is an adult with an advanced solid tumor such as melanoma, head and neck, liver or kidney cancer. Both conserved end residues are part of each CDR3. D genes are given only for firm matches. The size field is filled for only some rows; it gives once, few, many or a size class.

CDR3aa,CDR3nt,v_gene,abundance,len,d_gene,j_gene
CASSEARFGFSGGPHRGYTF,TGTGCCAGCAGTGAAGCGAGGTTTGGGTTCTCGGGGGGTCCGCATAGGGGCTACACCTTC,TRBV6-1,.,20,.,TRBJ1-2
CAGSDGRDEKLFF,TGTGCCGGATCGGACGGCAGGGATGAAAAACTGTTTTTT,TRBV28,.,13,.,TRBJ1-4
CASERQVLTGELFF,TGTGCCAGCGAGCGACAGGTTCTCACCGGGGAGCTGTTTTTT,TRBV2,.,14,.,TRBJ2-2
CASSLWGQGNWGTGELFF,TGTGCCAGCAGCTTGTGGGGACAGGGAAATTGGGGCACCGGGGAGCTGTTTTTT,TRBV5-6,.,18,TRBD1,TRBJ2-2
CASSHPGTEAYEQYF,TGCGCCAGCAGCCACCCCGGGACAGAAGCCTACGAGCAGTACTTC,TRBV4-1,once,15,TRBD1,TRBJ2-7
CASSLSAYYGYTF,TGTGCCAGCAGTTTATCGGCCTACTATGGCTACACCTTC,TRBV27,.,13,.,TRBJ1-2
CASSSPTSGSSNTQYF,TGTGCCAGCAGTTCGCCGACTAGCGGGAGCTCAAATACGCAGTATTTT,TRBV28,once,16,TRBD2,TRBJ2-3
CASMGEGETQYF,TGTGCCAGCATGGGGGAGGGGGAGACCCAGTACTTC,TRBV2,.,12,TRBD2,TRBJ2-5
CASSGRNSYEQYF,TGTGCCAGCAGCGGCCGGAACTCCTACGAGCAGTACTTC,TRBV7-2,.,13,.,TRBJ2-7
CASSAASSSGGMLDTQYF,TGTGCCAGCAGCGCAGCTTCGTCTAGCGGAGGGATGTTGGATACGCAGTATTTT,TRBV9,few,18,TRBD2,TRBJ2-3
CATRNQGSRGYTF,TGTGCCACTAGGAATCAAGGGAGTAGGGGCTACACCTTC,TRBV6-5,.,13,.,TRBJ1-2
CASTYRLF,TGCGCCAGCACATACAGGCTTTTT,TRBV5-1,.,8,.,TRBJ1-4
CASSPDKPQTSYEQYF,TGTGCCAGCAGCCCGGACAAGCCTCAGACTTCCTACGAGCAGTACTTC,TRBV28,.,16,.,TRBJ2-7
CASSLGLAGPYEQYF,TGTGCCAGCAGTTTGGGACTAGCGGGACCCTACGAGCAGTACTTC,TRBV6-5,.,15,TRBD2,TRBJ2-7
CASSLARGSGELFF,TGCGCCAGCAGCTTGGCCAGGGGCTCCGGGGAGCTGTTTTTT,TRBV5-1,few,14,.,TRBJ2-2
CASSYSVSRSNYGYTF,TGTGCCAGCAGTTACTCGGTCAGCCGATCTAACTATGGCTACACCTTC,TRBV6-5,.,16,.,TRBJ1-2
CASTGGLALRDTQYF,TGCGCCAGCACCGGGGGACTAGCGCTTCGAGATACGCAGTATTTT,TRBV10-1,.,15,TRBD2,TRBJ2-3
CASRQGGRKDQPQHF,TGTGCCAGCAGGCAAGGGGGCAGGAAAGATCAGCCCCAGCATTTT,TRBV28,.,15,TRBD1,TRBJ1-5
CASSAGDPGANVLTF,TGTGCCAGCAGTGCAGGGGATCCGGGGGCCAACGTCCTGACTTTC,TRBV27,.,15,.,TRBJ2-6
CASSLATTYGYTF,TGTGCCAGCAGCTTAGCTACCACGTACGGCTACACCTTC,TRBV7-9,.,13,.,TRBJ1-2
CASRRLYSNQPQHF,TGTGCCAGTCGTCGCCTTTATAGCAATCAGCCCCAGCATTTT,TRBV6-5,.,14,.,TRBJ1-5
CASSKKGQGLSNQPQHF,TGTGCCAGTAGTAAAAAAGGACAGGGGCTAAGCAATCAGCCCCAGCATTTT,TRBV19,.,17,TRBD1,TRBJ1-5
CASSIVGSHTDTQYF,TGTGCCAGTAGTATCGTCGGGAGTCACACAGATACGCAGTATTTT,TRBV19,few,15,.,TRBJ2-3
CASSSQGWDTDTQYF,TGTGCCAGCAGTTCACAGGGGTGGGACACAGATACGCAGTATTTT,TRBV27,once,15,TRBD1,TRBJ2-3
CATGQETQYF,TGTGCCACCGGGCAAGAGACCCAGTACTTC,TRBV11-2,once,10,.,TRBJ2-5
CASSAQKDTEAFF,TGTGCCAGCTCAGCACAAAAGGACACTGAAGCTTTCTTT,TRBV18,few,13,.,TRBJ1-1
CAWSVPKRSSYNEQFF,TGTGCCTGGAGTGTACCCAAGAGGAGCTCCTACAATGAGCAGTTCTTC,TRBV30,.,16,.,TRBJ2-1
CASSEAVAAGVKYF,TGTGCCAGCAGTGAAGCGGTTGCCGCGGGGGTTAAGTATTTT,TRBV2,.,14,TRBD2,TRBJ2-3
CSVRTGREETQYF,TGCAGCGTCCGGACAGGGAGGGAGGAGACCCAGTACTTC,TRBV29-1,.,13,.,TRBJ2-5
CASSPLGWNTEAFF,TGTGCCAGCAGCCCGCTCGGATGGAACACTGAAGCTTTCTTT,TRBV14,few,14,.,TRBJ1-1
CASSVGGNSYNSPLHF,TGTGCCAGCTCAGTAGGGGGTAACTCCTATAATTCACCCCTCCACTTT,TRBV6-6,.,16,.,TRBJ1-6
CASPEWVGGTEAFF,TGTGCCAGCCCGGAATGGGTGGGGGGCACTGAAGCTTTCTTT,TRBV6-1,.,14,.,TRBJ1-1
CASSWEGHTIYF,TGTGCCAGCAGTTGGGAGGGACACACCATATATTTT,TRBV27,.,12,.,TRBJ1-3
CASEHMGEGYRNSPLHF,TGTGCCAGCGAGCACATGGGAGAGGGTTATCGGAATTCACCCCTCCACTTT,TRBV2,once,17,.,TRBJ1-6
CASSYGAYSYEQYF,TGTGCCAGCAGTTACGGGGCATACTCCTACGAGCAGTACTTC,TRBV6-5,.,14,.,TRBJ2-7
CASSAAHSNQPQHF,TGTGCCAGCAGCGCAGCTCATAGCAATCAGCCCCAGCATTTT,TRBV7-9,.,14,.,TRBJ1-5
CASSLNPGTSRYEQYF,TGTGCCAGCAGCTTAAACCCCGGGACTAGCAGATACGAGCAGTACTTC,TRBV7-3,.,16,TRBD2,TRBJ2-7
CASSSDMRTYEQYF,TGCGCCAGCAGCTCGGACATGCGCACCTACGAGCAGTACTTC,TRBV5-1,.,14,.,TRBJ2-7
CASSRGQGADYHTF,TGTGCCAGCAGCCGAGGACAGGGGGCGGATTATCACACCTTC,TRBV5-4,.,14,TRBD1,TRBJ1-2